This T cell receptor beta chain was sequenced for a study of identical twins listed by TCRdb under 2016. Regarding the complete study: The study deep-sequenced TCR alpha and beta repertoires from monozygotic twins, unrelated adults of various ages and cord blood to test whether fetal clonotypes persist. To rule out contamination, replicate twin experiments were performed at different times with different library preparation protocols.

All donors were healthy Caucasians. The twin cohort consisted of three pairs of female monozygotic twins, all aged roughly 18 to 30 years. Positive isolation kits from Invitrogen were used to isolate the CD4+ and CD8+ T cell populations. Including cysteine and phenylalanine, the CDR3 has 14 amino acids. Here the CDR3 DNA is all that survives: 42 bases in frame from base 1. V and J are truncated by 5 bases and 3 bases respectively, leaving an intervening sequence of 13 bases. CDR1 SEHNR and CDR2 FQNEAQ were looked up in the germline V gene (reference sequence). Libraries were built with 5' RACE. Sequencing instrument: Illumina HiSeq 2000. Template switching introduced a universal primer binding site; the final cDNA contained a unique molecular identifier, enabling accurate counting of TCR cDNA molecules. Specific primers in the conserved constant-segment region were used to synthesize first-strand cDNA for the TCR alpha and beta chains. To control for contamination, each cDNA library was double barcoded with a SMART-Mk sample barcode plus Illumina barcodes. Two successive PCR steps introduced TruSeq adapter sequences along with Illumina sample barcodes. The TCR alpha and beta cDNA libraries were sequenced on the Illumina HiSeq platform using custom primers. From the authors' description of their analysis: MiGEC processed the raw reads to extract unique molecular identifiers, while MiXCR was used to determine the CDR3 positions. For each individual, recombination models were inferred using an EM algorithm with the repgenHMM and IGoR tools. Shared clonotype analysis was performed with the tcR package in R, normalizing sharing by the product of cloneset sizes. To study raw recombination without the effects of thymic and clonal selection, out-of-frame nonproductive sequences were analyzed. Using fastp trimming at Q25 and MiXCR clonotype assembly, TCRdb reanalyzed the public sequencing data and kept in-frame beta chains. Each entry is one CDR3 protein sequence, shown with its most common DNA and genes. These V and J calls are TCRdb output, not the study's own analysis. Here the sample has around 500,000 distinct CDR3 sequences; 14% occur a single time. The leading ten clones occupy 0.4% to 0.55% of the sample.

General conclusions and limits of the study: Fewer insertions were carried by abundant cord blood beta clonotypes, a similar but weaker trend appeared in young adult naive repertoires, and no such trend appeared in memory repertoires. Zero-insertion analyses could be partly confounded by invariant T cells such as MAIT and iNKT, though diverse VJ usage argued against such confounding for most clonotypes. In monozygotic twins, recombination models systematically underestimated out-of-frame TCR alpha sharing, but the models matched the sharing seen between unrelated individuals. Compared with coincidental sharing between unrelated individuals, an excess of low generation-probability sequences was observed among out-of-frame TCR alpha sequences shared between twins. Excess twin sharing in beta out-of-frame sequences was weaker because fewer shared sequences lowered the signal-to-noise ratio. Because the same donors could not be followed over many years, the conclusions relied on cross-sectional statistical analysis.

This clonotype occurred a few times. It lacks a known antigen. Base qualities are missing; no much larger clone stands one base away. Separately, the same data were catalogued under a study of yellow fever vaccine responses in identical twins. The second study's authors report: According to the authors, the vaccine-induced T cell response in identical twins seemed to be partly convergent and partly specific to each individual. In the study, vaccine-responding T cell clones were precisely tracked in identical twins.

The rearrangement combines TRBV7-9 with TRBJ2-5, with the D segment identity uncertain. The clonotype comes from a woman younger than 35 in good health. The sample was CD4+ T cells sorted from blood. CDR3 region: CASSEALWEETQYF. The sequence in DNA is TGTGCCAGCAGCGAGGCTCTTTGGGAAGAGACCCAGTACTTC.